One and the same sample provided the 23 T cell receptor beta chains below, sequenced in a study of blood T cell repertoires in COVID-19. Generated by immunoSEQ multiplex PCR, the TCRdb table keeps only in-frame clones and is missing some. The table includes under 150,000 clones, around 87% detected once. Input material: PBMCs or T cells enriched from blood (not recorded which). The receptor source for this set is a woman under 40 with acute COVID-19.

This chain joins TRBV30 and TRBJ1-2; 7 bases match TRBD1. CDR3 length: 14 residues. CDR1 is GTSNPN and CDR2 is SVGIG in the germline V gene (reference sequence). After removal of 6 bases from V and 6 bases from J, the junction contained 13 bases not matched to a gene. The CDR3 loop is CACSTGLTIHGYTF. Here the CDR3 DNA reads TGTGCCTGCTCGACAGGGCTTACCATTCATGGCTACACCTTC.

The table lists this clone with a few counts. V and J are TRBV7-9 and TRBJ1-2; 7 bases line up with TRBD1. Germline values: CDR1 SEHNR, CDR2 FQNEAQ (reference sequence). This CDR3 contains 16 residues. V gave up 1 base and J gave up 3 bases; unmatched junction bases: 8. The CDR3 loop is CASSLEGGQFDYGYTF. The CDR3 DNA sequence: TGTGCCAGCAGCTTAGAAGGGGGACAGTTTGACTATGGCTACACCTTC. The complete variable domain, with remaining parts taken from reference TRBV7-9 and TRBJ1-2, reads DTGVSQNPRHKITKRGQNVTFRCDPISEHNRLYWYRQTLGQGPEFLTYFQNEAQLEKSRLLSDRFSAERPKGSFSTLEIQRTEQGDSAMYLCASSLEGGQFDYGYTFGSGTRLTVV.

The gene calls are TRBV18 and TRBJ1-1; D gene ambiguous. CDR3 size: 13 residues. Trimming pared 3 bases from V and 2 bases from J, leaving 7 bases between. The germline CDR1 and CDR2 sequences are KGHSH and LQKENI. In nucleotides, the CDR3 is TGTGCCAGCTCACCCACCACAAACACTGAAGCTTTCTTT. Protein product: CASSPTTNTEAFF.

The chain links TRBV7-9 to TRBJ1-5, with 7 bases lining up with TRBD1. From germline, CDR1 is SEHNR and CDR2 FQNEAQ (reference sequence). CDR3 length equals 15 residues. Trimming removed 5 bases from V and 2 bases from J; junction bases left unmatched: 6. CDR3 DNA sequence: TGTGCCAGCAGCCCTGGGACAGAGCGCAATCAGCCCCAGCATTTT. It translates to CASSPGTERNQPQHF.

The chain has TRBV6-2 or TRBV6-3 and TRBJ2-7; D possibly corresponds to TRBD2 (6 bases). The germline V and J ends were trimmed by 5 bases and 6 bases, with 14 bases remaining between them. The CDR3 consists of 13 residues. From germline, CDR1 is MNHEY and CDR2 SVGEGT. CDR3 protein: CASSREDWGEQYF. The DNA for the CDR3 is TGTGCCAGCAGTAGGGAGGACTGGGGCGAGCAGTACTTC.

In this sample, this clone turned up a few times. The rearrangement links TRBV27 to TRBJ1-1, with 7 bases matching TRBD1. The J segment lost 7 bases and the V segment lost 2 bases, leaving 13 bases of the junction unmatched. In germline, CDR1 is MNHEY, CDR2 SMNVEV (reference sequence). The CDR3 extends over 16 amino acids. For the CDR3, the DNA is TGTGCCAGCAGTTTACGGATAACATCGACAGGGAATGAAGCTTTCTTT. This sequence encodes CASSLRITSTGNEAFF.

The chain has TRBV5-1 and TRBJ2-3; 9 bases agree with TRBD2. The CDR3 consists of 16 residues. V trimming: 5 bases; J trimming: 2 bases; junction bases outside the gene matches: 9. Germline lookup yields CDR1 SGHRS and CDR2 YFSETQ. The CDR3 sequence is CASSNSGSYNTDTQYF. CDR3 nucleotides: TGCGCCAGCAGTAATAGCGGGAGTTATAACACAGATACGCAGTATTTT. The whole variable domain, remainder taken from reference TRBV5-1 and TRBJ2-3, is KAGVTQTPRYLIKTRGQQVTLSCSPISGHRSVSWYQQTPGQGLQFLFEYFSETQRNKGNFPGRFSGRQFSNSRSEMNVSTLELGDSALYLCASSNSGSYNTDTQYFGPGTRLTVL.

The chain carries TRBV24-1 and TRBJ2-5; 9 bases align to TRBD2. The V segment lost 6 bases and the J segment 3 bases; nucleotides outside the gene matches: 7. Germline CDR1 is KGHDR and CDR2 is SFDVKD. The CDR3 runs to 15 residues. CDR3 nucleotides: TGTGCCACCAGTCCCCTAGCGGGAAACAAAGAGACCCAGTACTTC. Translation gives CATSPLAGNKETQYF.

The V gene is TRBV7-2, the J gene TRBJ2-1, with D possibly matching TRBD2 (5 bases). Germline V gene lookup returns CDR1 SGHTA and CDR2 FQGNSA. V dropped 3 bases and J dropped 8 bases, with 11 bases sitting between them. The CDR3 is 13 amino acids. CDR3 in amino acids: CASSFRRFDEQFF. The DNA of the CDR3 is TGTGCCAGCAGCTTTAGGAGGTTTGATGAGCAGTTCTTC. Using reference TRBV7-2 and TRBJ2-1 for the parts outside the CDR3, the full variable domain is GAGVSQSPSNKVTEKGKDVELRCDPISGHTALYWYRQSLGQGLEFLIYFQGNSAPDKSGLPSDRFSAERTGGSVSTLTIQRTQQEDSAVYLCASSFRRFDEQFFGPGTRLTVL.

The V call is TRBV28, the J call TRBJ1-1, with 7 positions matching TRBD1. The CDR3 extends over 14 amino acids. Germline lookup yields CDR1 MDHEN and CDR2 SYDVKM. V trimming: 8 bases; J trimming: 6 bases; junction bases outside the gene matches: 12. CDR3 in DNA: TGTGCCAGCCTCTTTTCCAGGGGGGATGCTGAAGCTTTCTTT. Protein: CASLFSRGDAEAFF.

The chain couples TRBV24-1 to TRBJ1-4; D is uncertain. This CDR3 has 12 residues. V lost 9 bases to trimming and J lost 5 bases, with 9 bases between them. Germline values: CDR1 KGHDR, CDR2 SFDVKD. The CDR3 loop is CATRDVNEKLFF. The CDR3 nucleotides read TGTGCCACCCGGGATGTGAATGAAAAACTGTTTTTT.

This rearrangement joins TRBV28 to TRBJ2-4; 7 positions agree with TRBD1. The length of the CDR3 is 17 residues. Germline V gene data show CDR1 as MDHEN and CDR2 as SYDVKM. Unmatched junction bases numbered 14, after V lost 3 bases and J lost 6 bases. CDR3 coding DNA: TGTGCCAGCAGTTTGCCCGAGGGACAGCCCGGGTCAAACATTCAGTACTTC. Protein product: CASSLPEGQPGSNIQYF. Full variable domain (missing parts from reference TRBV28 and TRBJ2-4): DVKVTQSSRYLVKRTGEKVFLECVQDMDHENMFWYRQDPGLGLRLIYFSYDVKMKEKGDIPEGYSVSREKKERFSLILESASTNQTSMYLCASSLPEGQPGSNIQYFGAGTRLSVL.

The chain has TRBV10-3 and TRBJ1-5; 7 positions agree with TRBD1. This CDR3 is 16 amino acids long. Germline CDR1 and CDR2: ENHRY and SYGVKD. V lost 2 bases and J lost 0; bases outside the gene matches: 4. CDR3 protein: CAISETGQASNQPQHF. Here the CDR3 DNA reads TGTGCCATCAGTGAGACCGGACAGGCTAGCAATCAGCCCCAGCATTTT.

This chain uses TRBV19 with TRBJ1-2; a weak D match, TRBD1 (6 bases). The V and J ends lost 7 bases and 7 bases respectively, with 22 bases between them. The CDR3 is 15 residues long. CDR1 is LNHDA and CDR2 is SQIVND in the germline V gene (reference sequence). The CDR3 loop reads CASTMDQGNFGGYTF. The CDR3 nucleotides read TGTGCCAGTACCATGGATCAGGGGAACTTTGGTGGCTACACCTTC.

Note on this clone: Germline and junction disagree at one end, which may indicate a read error. The chain is built from TRBV7-7 and TRBJ2-3; 8 bases agree with TRBD1. The CDR3 spans 15 residues. The germline V gene has CDR1 SSHAT and CDR2 FNYEAQ (reference sequence). The CDR3: CASSFGQGGTDTQYF. CDR3 nucleotides: TGTGCTAGCAGCTTCGGACAGGGCGGCACAGATACGCAGTATTTT. Variable domain in full (rest from reference TRBV7-7 and TRBJ2-3): GAGVSQSPRYKVTKRGQDVTLRCDPISSHATLYWYQQALGQGPEFLTYFNYEAQPDKSGLPSDRFSAERPEGSISTLTIQRTEQRDSAMYRCASSFGQGGTDTQYFGPGTRLTVL.

The chain employs TRBV28 and TRBJ2-7; 9 positions match TRBD2. V shed 5 bases, J shed 2 bases, and the junction held 4 bases outside the gene matches. This CDR3 has 14 amino acids. The germline V gene has CDR1 MDHEN and CDR2 SYDVKM. The CDR3 loop reads CASSDSGGTYEQYF. CDR3 coding DNA: TGTGCCAGCAGTGATAGCGGGGGCACCTACGAGCAGTACTTC.

This chain connects TRBV5-6 to TRBJ2-7, with D maybe TRBD1 (6 bases). V lost 3 bases to trimming and J lost 3 bases, with 16 bases between them. Germline values: CDR1 SGHDT, CDR2 YYEEEE. The CDR3 spans 15 residues. The DNA of the CDR3 is TGTGCCAGCAGCTCGGAAGGGACAACATACTACGAGCAGTACTTC. It yields the protein CASSSEGTTYYEQYF.

This chain joins TRBV7-8 and TRBJ2-7; a weak D match, TRBD2 (5 bases). Germline V lookup: CDR1 SGHVS, CDR2 FQNEAQ. With 1 base removed from V and 0 bases from J, the gap between germline ends came to 13 bases. This CDR3 comprises 16 residues. The chain's CDR3 is CASSLVPGMSSYEQYF. CDR3 coding DNA: TGTGCCAGCAGCTTAGTACCCGGGATGAGCTCCTACGAGCAGTACTTC.

The rearrangement uses TRBV28 and TRBJ1-1; D gene unclear. CDR1 and CDR2 (germline): MDHEN, SYDVKM. There are 13 residues in the CDR3. V was trimmed by 10 bases and J by 4 bases, leaving 16 bases between them. The CDR3 DNA follows: TGTGCCACCAGAAGGAGGGCCGTCACTGAAGCTTTCTTT. Amino acid sequence: CATRRRAVTEAFF.

This clone was recorded only once. This chain joins TRBV21-1 and TRBJ2-7; the table's D call, TRBD2, was not checked against the DNA. TRBV21-1 is classified as a pseudogene. The CDR3 is 16 amino acids. CDR3 protein: CASTRPGSSYDYEQYF. CDR3 nucleotides: TGTGCCAGCACCCGACCGGGGAGTTCCTATGACTACGAGCAGTACTTC.

V gene TRBV19 combines with J gene TRBJ2-1; 7 bases are shared with TRBD2. The CDR3 loop spans 14 amino acids. V dropped 7 bases and J dropped 5; count of bases not matched to a gene: 8. Germline V CDR1 and CDR2: LNHDA, SQIVND (reference sequence). The CDR3 DNA reads TGTGCCAGTACCCCCCCGGGACTACACAATGAGCAGTTCTTC. It specifies CASTPPGLHNEQFF.

This chain joins TRBV29-1 and TRBJ2-3, with D perhaps matching TRBD2 (5 bases). The CDR3 sequence is 14 residues long. V gave up 1 base and J gave up 3 bases, with 11 bases separating them. Germline V gives CDR1 SQVTM, CDR2 ANQGSEA. In nucleotides, the CDR3 is TGCAGCGTTGAAGGCCGGACTGGAACAGATACGCAGTATTTT. Protein sequence: CSVEGRTGTDTQYF.

The chain combines TRBV7-2 with TRBJ2-5; D gene uncertain. CDR1 and CDR2 from the germline V gene are SGHTA and FQGNSA. Trimming pared 1 base from V and 5 bases from J, leaving 5 bases between. This CDR3 comprises 12 residues. The CDR3 DNA reads TGTGCCAGCAGCTTAGACTACGAGACCCAGTACTTC. It is translated as CASSLDYETQYF.